The TCR beta chain described here comes from a study of shared T cell receptors in the human thymus. This CDR3 contains 14 residues. V gave up 3 bases and J gave up 0 bases, with 6 bases separating them. Profiling relied on immunoSEQ multiplex PCR, and the TCRdb table lists in-frame clones only, not all of them. The table includes some 400,000 clones, roughly 94% detected once. V gene TRBV23-1 combines with J gene TRBJ1-5; D not certain. TRBV23-1 has ORF status, its function being uncertain. The sequenced sample was thymocytes. The clonotype comes from a human donor. The CDR3 spells CASSQRVSNQPQHF. The CDR3 region has the DNA TGCGCCAGCAGTCAGAGGGTTAGCAATCAGCCCCAGCATTTT.